This passage covers 27 T cell receptor beta chains from one sample sequenced in a study of shared clonotypes between healthy human individuals. The table came from immunoSEQ multiplex PCR; TCRdb's copy has only in-frame clones and leaves some out. The data show about 2,500,000 clones, around nine tenths seen once. Sequenced material: naive CD4+ T cells sorted from blood. Specified subset: CD45RA+ positively selected. The receptors were gathered from a man in his late teens or twenties in good health.

The V and J genes are TRBV11-2 and TRBJ1-4; a weak D match, TRBD1 (6 bases). CDR1 and CDR2 from the germline V gene are SGHAT and FQNNGV. The CDR3 is 15 residues long. Trimming shortened V by 0 bases and J by 7 bases, and 12 bases separated the two germline ends. The CDR3, as DNA: TGTGCCAGCAGCTTAGATGGGGGGGCGACTGAAAAACTGTTTTTT. It codes for CASSLDGGATEKLFF.

A single count supports this clone. The V call is TRBV30, the J call TRBJ2-2; 7 nucleotides match TRBD2. The CDR3 totals 14 residues. Germline loops: CDR1 GTSNPN, CDR2 SVGIG (reference sequence). Trimming took 5 bases from V and 5 from J; bases not matched to a gene: 8. The CDR3 reads CAWHGQRETGELFF. As DNA, the CDR3 is TGTGCCTGGCACGGCCAGCGGGAAACCGGGGAGCTGTTTTTT.

The genes are TRBV6-4 and TRBJ2-3; 8 bases map to TRBD2. The junction had 7 bases not matched to a gene; V was cut back by 5 bases and J by 0 bases. In germline, CDR1 is MRHNA, CDR2 SNTAGT. The CDR3 is 16 amino acids. CDR3 in DNA: TGTGCCAGCAGTTCGGTAGCGGGGACTAGCACAGATACGCAGTATTTT. It translates to CASSSVAGTSTDTQYF.

The V call is TRBV7-9, the J call TRBJ1-2; D gene ambiguous. The germline V gene encodes CDR1 SEHNR and CDR2 FQNEAQ (reference sequence). This CDR3 has 14 amino acids. Deletions cut 1 base from V and 6 bases from J, with 12 bases between. Written as DNA, the CDR3 is TGTGCCAGCAGCTTAGATCCCACACTGGATGGCTACACCTTC. Its protein product is CASSLDPTLDGYTF.

The chain couples TRBV28 to TRBJ2-7, with D maybe TRBD2 (5 bases). Looked up from germline, CDR1 is MDHEN and CDR2 is SYDVKM. Trimming took off 6 bases at V and 3 bases at J, with 18 bases between the two ends. The CDR3 is made up of 15 amino acids. The DNA of the CDR3 is TGTGCCAGCAGCGAGGGTCCAGACACGGGCTACGAGCAGTACTTC. Amino acids: CASSEGPDTGYEQYF. Complete variable domain (other parts from reference TRBV28 and TRBJ2-7): DVKVTQSSRYLVKRTGEKVFLECVQDMDHENMFWYRQDPGLGLRLIYFSYDVKMKEKGDIPEGYSVSREKKERFSLILESASTNQTSMYLCASSEGPDTGYEQYFGPGTRLTVT.

The rearrangement uses TRBV9 and TRBJ1-6; D remains ambiguous. The V end was cut by 2 bases, the J end by 10 bases, with 7 bases between. Germline values: CDR1 SGDLS, CDR2 YYNGEE. This CDR3 region has 12 residues. Here the CDR3 reads CASSVGSSPLHF. The DNA of the CDR3 is TGTGCCAGCAGCGTCGGATCGTCACCCCTCCACTTT.

The rearrangement uses TRBV11-2 and TRBJ2-3; 7 positions match TRBD1. The CDR3 has 16 residues. J was trimmed by 3 bases and V by 4 bases; bases with no gene match: 10. Germline V CDR1 and CDR2: SGHAT, FQNNGV. The CDR3 DNA sequence: TGTGCCAGCAGCTCTTACAGGGGCTTACGGACAGATACGCAGTATTTT. Its protein is CASSSYRGLRTDTQYF.

This chain joins TRBV5-1 and TRBJ1-1; a possible D gene is TRBD1 (5 bases). CDR1 SGHRS and CDR2 YFSETQ come from the germline V gene. Trimming left V 7 bases short and J 14 bases short, with 21 bases between. The CDR3 has 12 residues. The CDR3 is CASGRDGYIYFF. CDR3 bases: TGCGCCAGCGGCCGGGACGGCTATATTTACTTCTTT.

This clone was observed a handful of times. V and J are TRBV19 and TRBJ1-2, with D unclear. V was clipped by 6 bases and J by 2 bases, with 16 bases between them. CDR3 length: 15 residues. Germline V gene lookup returns CDR1 LNHDA and CDR2 SQIVND (reference sequence). The chain's CDR3 is CASSRTAPKNYGYTF. DNA of the CDR3: TGTGCCAGTAGCCGGACGGCTCCTAAGAACTATGGCTACACCTTC. Variable domain in full (rest from reference TRBV19 and TRBJ1-2): DGGITQSPKYLFRKEGQNVTLSCEQNLNHDAMYWYRQDPGQGLRLIYYSQIVNDFQKGDIAEGYSVSREKKESFPLTVTSAQKNPTAFYLCASSRTAPKNYGYTFGSGTRLTVV.

The gene calls are TRBV30 and TRBJ2-1; 9 nucleotides match TRBD2. The V segment lost 3 bases and the J segment 5 bases; nucleotides outside the gene matches: 14. There are 17 residues in the CDR3. The germline CDR1 and CDR2 sequences are GTSNPN and SVGIG (reference sequence). CDR3 sequence (DNA): TGTGCCTGGAGGCGACAAAAAATGACTAGCGGTAACAATGAGCAGTTCTTC. Encoded protein: CAWRRQKMTSGNNEQFF. Filled out from reference TRBV30 and TRBJ2-1, the complete variable domain reads SQTIHQWPATLVQPVGSPLSLECTVEGTSNPNLYWYRQAAGRGLQLLFYSVGIGQISSEVPQNLSASRPQDRQFILSSKKLLLSDSGFYLCAWRRQKMTSGNNEQFFGPGTRLTVL.

This clone has only one observation. DNA of the CDR3: TGTGCCAGCAGCCCCGGACCCGTGGGGGATACGCAGTATTTT. It codes for CASSPGPVGDTQYF. The rearrangement joins TRBV6-5 to TRBJ2-3, with no clear D. This CDR3 contains 14 residues. Germline loops: CDR1 MNHEY, CDR2 SVGAGI. The V and J ends lost 6 bases and 6 bases respectively, with 16 bases between them.

Points on this clone: Distinct nucleotide sequences in the sample also encode this CDR3. The V call is TRBV18, the J call TRBJ2-3; D gene uncertain. Deletions cut 2 bases from V and 0 bases from J, with 9 bases between. This CDR3 has 15 residues. Germline V gene lookup returns CDR1 KGHSH and CDR2 LQKENI. In nucleotides, the CDR3 is TGTGCCAGCTCACCATCAAGTGGGAGCACAGATACGCAGTATTTT. Protein sequence: CASSPSSGSTDTQYF.

The rearrangement uses TRBV7-8 and TRBJ2-7, with 13 bases aligning to TRBD2. V trimming: 3 bases; J trimming: 5 bases; junction bases outside the gene matches: 4. CDR1 is SGHVS, CDR2 FQNEAQ, per germline. CDR3 size: 15 residues. The CDR3 loop is CASSLGGLAGNEQYF. CDR3 coding DNA: TGTGCCAGCAGCTTGGGGGGACTAGCGGGGAACGAGCAGTACTTC.

V is TRBV11-2 and J is TRBJ2-7; 9 bases are shared with TRBD1. Unmatched junction bases numbered 0, after V lost 0 bases and J lost 3 bases. The CDR3 is made up of 14 amino acids. The germline V gene has CDR1 SGHAT and CDR2 FQNNGV. The chain's CDR3 is CASSLETGGYEQYF. CDR3 DNA sequence: TGTGCCAGCAGCTTAGAGACAGGGGGCTACGAGCAGTACTTC.

The chain combines TRBV6-6 with TRBJ2-3; 11 bases align to TRBD2. The V and J ends lost 5 bases and 3 bases, in that order; junction bases with no gene match: 4. Per the germline V gene, CDR1 is MNHNY and CDR2 is SVGAGI (reference sequence). This CDR3 has 15 amino acids. For the CDR3, the DNA is TGTGCCAGCAGTAGGGGGACTAGCGGTACAGATACGCAGTATTTT. This sequence encodes CASSRGTSGTDTQYF.

This chain connects TRBV15 to TRBJ2-2; 8 positions agree with TRBD2. This CDR3 contains 16 residues. The J segment lost 6 bases and the V segment lost 0 bases, leaving 6 bases of the junction unmatched. CDR1 and CDR2 (germline): LNHNV, YYDKDF (reference sequence). The CDR3 loop is CATSRDQGLAAGELFF. DNA of the CDR3: TGTGCCACCAGCAGAGATCAAGGACTAGCTGCCGGGGAGCTGTTTTTT.

The V call is TRBV12-5, the J call TRBJ1-5; TRBD1 might be the D (6 bases). Germline CDR1 LGHNT, CDR2 FRNRAP. The V gene lost 7 bases and the J gene lost 7 bases, with 17 bases spanning the gap. The CDR3 has 14 amino acids. The CDR3 loop reads CASAREGGHQPQHF. DNA of the CDR3: TGTGCTAGTGCCCGCGAGGGGGGCCACCAGCCCCAGCATTTT.

This clone came up once. This rearrangement joins TRBV28 to TRBJ2-7; D tentatively fits TRBD1 or TRBD2 (6 bases each). Trimming left V 7 bases short and J 5 bases short, with 15 bases between. This CDR3 has 13 amino acids. Germline lookup yields CDR1 MDHEN and CDR2 SYDVKM. The CDR3, as DNA: TGTGCCAGCAACAGGGAGGTCCTCCACGAGCAGTACTTC. Translation gives CASNREVLHEQYF.

The chain has TRBV9 and TRBJ2-3, with D hard to call. CDR3 length: 13 residues. CDR1 and CDR2 from the germline V gene are SGDLS and YYNGEE. V was trimmed by 5 bases and J by 1 base, leaving 8 bases between them. This CDR3 is CASRSTGTDTQYF. The CDR3 DNA sequence: TGTGCCAGCAGAAGTACAGGCACAGATACGCAGTATTTT.

The gene calls are TRBV20-1 and TRBJ2-3; the D is unclear. CDR3 size: 8 residues. The germline V gene has CDR1 DFQATT and CDR2 SNEGSKA (reference sequence). The CDR3 sequence is CKTDTQYF. In DNA form, the CDR3 reads TGCAAGACAGATACGCAGTATTTT.

The V call is TRBV5-1, the J call TRBJ2-2; a possible D gene is TRBD2 (7 bases). Germline V gene lookup returns CDR1 SGHRS and CDR2 YFSETQ. The CDR3 runs 17 residues. The germline V and J ends were trimmed by 0 bases and 3 bases, with 15 bases remaining between them. The CDR3 region is CASSLDPGGPYTGELFF. The CDR3 region has the DNA TGCGCCAGCAGCTTGGACCCCGGGGGGCCGTACACCGGGGAGCTGTTTTTT.

The chain is built from TRBV18 and TRBJ1-6, with D perhaps TRBD1 (6 bases). V was shortened by 6 bases and J by 10 bases, with 16 bases between the two germline ends. CDR3 length: 14 residues. CDR1 and CDR2 from the germline V gene are KGHSH and LQKENI. Written as DNA, the CDR3 is TGTGCCAGCTCCACCCGGCAGGGGAACTCACCCCTCCACTTT. Translating it yields CASSTRQGNSPLHF.

This chain connects TRBV9 to TRBJ1-2; TRBD1 aligns across 12 bases. Looked up from germline, CDR1 is SGDLS and CDR2 is YYNGEE. The junction had 6 bases not matched to a gene; V was cut back by 4 bases and J by 5 bases. The CDR3 sequence is 15 residues long. CDR3 sequence: CASSLGTGGDYGYTF. The CDR3 bases are TGTGCCAGCAGCCTTGGGACAGGGGGCGATTATGGCTACACCTTC. The entire variable domain, with the rest obtained from reference TRBV9 and TRBJ1-2, is as follows: DSGVTQTPKHLITATGQRVTLRCSPRSGDLSVYWYQQSLDQGLQFLIQYYNGEERAKGNILERFSAQQFPDLHSELNLSSLELGDSALYFCASSLGTGGDYGYTFGSGTRLTVV.

The CDR3 coding sequence is TGTGCCAGCAGTTGGACAGGGGACTATAACACTGAAGCTTTCTTT. It codes for CASSWTGDYNTEAFF. V is TRBV6-5 and J is TRBJ1-1, with TRBD1 matching 9 bases. V lost 4 bases to trimming and J lost 2 bases; unmatched junction nucleotides: 5. Germline CDR1 reads MNHEY; CDR2 reads SVGAGI. There are 15 residues in the CDR3.

This clone was seen just once. This chain joins TRBV10-3 and TRBJ2-1, with 10 bases identical to TRBD2. Germline-derived CDR1 and CDR2 are ENHRY and SYGVKD. V was pared by 6 bases and J by 5 bases, with 7 bases of the junction left unmatched. The CDR3 runs to 15 residues. In DNA, the CDR3 is TGTGCCATCAGGGAGGGGACTAGCGCCCACAATGAGCAGTTCTTC. Translation gives CAIREGTSAHNEQFF.

This sequence joins TRBV7-2 and TRBJ1-1, with a weak D call TRBD1 (6 bases). The CDR3 has 15 amino acids. The V end lost 1 base, the J end lost 7 bases, and 16 bases lay between the germline ends. CDR1 is SGHTA, CDR2 FQGNSA, per germline. The CDR3 nucleotides read TGTGCCAGCAGCTTAGACGCGGGGGCGACTATTGAAGCTTTCTTT. Protein sequence: CASSLDAGATIEAFF. Drawing the rest from reference TRBV7-2 and TRBJ1-1, the complete variable domain is GAGVSQSPSNKVTEKGKDVELRCDPISGHTALYWYRQSLGQGLEFLIYFQGNSAPDKSGLPSDRFSAERTGGSVSTLTIQRTQQEDSAVYLCASSLDAGATIEAFFGQGTRLTVV.

The chain recombines TRBV5-1 with TRBJ1-2, with D maybe TRBD1 (6 bases). The germline gives CDR1 SGHRS, CDR2 YFSETQ. The germline V and J ends were trimmed by 0 bases and 1 base, with 13 bases remaining between them. The CDR3 consists of 16 residues. CDR3 bases: TGCGCCAGCAGCTTGGAACCGGGACAAAATAACTATGGCTACACCTTC. Protein sequence: CASSLEPGQNNYGYTF.